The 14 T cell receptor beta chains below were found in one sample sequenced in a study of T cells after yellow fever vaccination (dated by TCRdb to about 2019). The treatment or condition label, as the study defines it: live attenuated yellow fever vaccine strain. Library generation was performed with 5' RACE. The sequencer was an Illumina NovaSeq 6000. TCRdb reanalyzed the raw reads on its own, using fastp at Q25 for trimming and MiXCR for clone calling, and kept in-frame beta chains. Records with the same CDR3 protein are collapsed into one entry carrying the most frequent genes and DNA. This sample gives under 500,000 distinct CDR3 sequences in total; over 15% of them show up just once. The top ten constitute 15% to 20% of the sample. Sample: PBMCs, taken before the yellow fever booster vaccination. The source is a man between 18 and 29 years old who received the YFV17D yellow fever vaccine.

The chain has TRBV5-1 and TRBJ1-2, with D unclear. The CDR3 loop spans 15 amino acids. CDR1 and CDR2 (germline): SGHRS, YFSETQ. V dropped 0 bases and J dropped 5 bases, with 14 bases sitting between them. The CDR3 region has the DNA TGCGCCAGCAGCTTGGGGTCCTCCGGGAAATATGGCTACACCTTC. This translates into CASSLGSSGKYGYTF. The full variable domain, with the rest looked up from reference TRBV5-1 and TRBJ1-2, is KAGVTQTPRYLIKTRGQQVTLSCSPISGHRSVSWYQQTPGQGLQFLFEYFSETQRNKGNFPGRFSGRQFSNSRSEMNVSTLELGDSALYLCASSLGSSGKYGYTFGSGTRLTVV.

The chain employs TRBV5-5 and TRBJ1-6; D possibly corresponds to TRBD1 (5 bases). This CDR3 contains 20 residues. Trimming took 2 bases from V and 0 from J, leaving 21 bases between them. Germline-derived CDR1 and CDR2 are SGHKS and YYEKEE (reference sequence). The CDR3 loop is CASSLRDPINLSSYNSPLHF. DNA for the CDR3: TGTGCCAGCAGCTTAAGGGACCCGATCAACCTCAGCTCCTATAATTCACCCCTCCACTTT.

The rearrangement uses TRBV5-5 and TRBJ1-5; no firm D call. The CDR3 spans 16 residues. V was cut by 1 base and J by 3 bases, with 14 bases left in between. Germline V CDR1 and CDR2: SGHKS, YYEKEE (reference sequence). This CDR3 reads CASSLSSTRFNQPQHF. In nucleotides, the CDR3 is TGTGCCAGCAGCTTGAGTTCAACAAGGTTCAATCAGCCCCAGCATTTT.

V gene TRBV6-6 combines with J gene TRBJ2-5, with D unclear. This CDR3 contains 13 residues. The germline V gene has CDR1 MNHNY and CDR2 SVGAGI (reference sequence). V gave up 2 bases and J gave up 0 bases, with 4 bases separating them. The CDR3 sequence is CASSYRDQETQYF. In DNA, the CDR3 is TGTGCCAGCAGTTACCGGGACCAAGAGACCCAGTACTTC.

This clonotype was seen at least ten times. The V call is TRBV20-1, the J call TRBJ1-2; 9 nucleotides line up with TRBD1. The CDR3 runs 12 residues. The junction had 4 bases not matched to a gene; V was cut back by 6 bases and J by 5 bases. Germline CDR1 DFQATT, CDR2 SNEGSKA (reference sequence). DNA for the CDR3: TGCAGTGCCCAGACAGGGGGTTATGGCTACACCTTC. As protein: CSAQTGGYGYTF.

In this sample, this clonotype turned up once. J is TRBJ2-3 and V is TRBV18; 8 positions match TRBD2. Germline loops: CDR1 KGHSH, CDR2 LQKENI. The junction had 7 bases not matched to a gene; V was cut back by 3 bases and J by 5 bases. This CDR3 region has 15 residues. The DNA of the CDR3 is TGTGCCAGCTCACCCCCCGGGGGGGCGAAAGATACGCAGTATTTT. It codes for CASSPPGGAKDTQYF.

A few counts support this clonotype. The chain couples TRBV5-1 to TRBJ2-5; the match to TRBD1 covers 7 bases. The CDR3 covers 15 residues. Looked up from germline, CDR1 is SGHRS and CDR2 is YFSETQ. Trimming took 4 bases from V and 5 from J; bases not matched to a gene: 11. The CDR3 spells CASSARTGLFETQYF. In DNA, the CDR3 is TGCGCCAGCAGCGCGCGGACAGGTTTGTTCGAGACCCAGTACTTC. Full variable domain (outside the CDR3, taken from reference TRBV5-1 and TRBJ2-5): KAGVTQTPRYLIKTRGQQVTLSCSPISGHRSVSWYQQTPGQGLQFLFEYFSETQRNKGNFPGRFSGRQFSNSRSEMNVSTLELGDSALYLCASSARTGLFETQYFGPGTRLLVL.

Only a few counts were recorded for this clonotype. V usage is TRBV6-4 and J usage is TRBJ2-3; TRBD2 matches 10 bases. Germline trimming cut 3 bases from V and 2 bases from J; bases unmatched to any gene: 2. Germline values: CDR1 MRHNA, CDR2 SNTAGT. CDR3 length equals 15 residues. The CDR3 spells CASSELAGTTDTQYF. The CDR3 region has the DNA TGTGCCAGCAGTGAACTAGCGGGGACCACAGATACGCAGTATTTT.

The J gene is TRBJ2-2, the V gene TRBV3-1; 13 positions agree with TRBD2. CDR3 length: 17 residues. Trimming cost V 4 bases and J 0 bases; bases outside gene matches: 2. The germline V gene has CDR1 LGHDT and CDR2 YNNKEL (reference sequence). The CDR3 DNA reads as TGTGCCAGCAGCCTCACTAGCGGGGGGGCGAACACCGGGGAGCTGTTTTTT. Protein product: CASSLTSGGANTGELFF.

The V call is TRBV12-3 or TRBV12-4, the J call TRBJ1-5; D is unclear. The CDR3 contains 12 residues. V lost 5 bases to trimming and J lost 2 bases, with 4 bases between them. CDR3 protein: CASSAGNQPQHF. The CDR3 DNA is TGTGCCAGCAGTGCCGGCAATCAGCCCCAGCATTTT.

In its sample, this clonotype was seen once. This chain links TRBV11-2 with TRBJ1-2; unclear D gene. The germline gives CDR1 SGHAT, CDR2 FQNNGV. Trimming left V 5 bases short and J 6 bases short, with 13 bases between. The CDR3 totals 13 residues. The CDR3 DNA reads TGTGCCAGCAGCCCCGGGCGCGGAGATGGCTACACCTTC. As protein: CASSPGRGDGYTF.

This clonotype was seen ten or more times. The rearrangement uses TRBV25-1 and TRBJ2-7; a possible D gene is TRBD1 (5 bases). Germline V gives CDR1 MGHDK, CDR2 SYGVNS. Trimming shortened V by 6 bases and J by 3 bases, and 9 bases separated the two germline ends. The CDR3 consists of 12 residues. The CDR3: CASSDSLYEQYF. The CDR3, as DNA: TGTGCCAGCAGCGACAGCCTCTACGAGCAGTACTTC.

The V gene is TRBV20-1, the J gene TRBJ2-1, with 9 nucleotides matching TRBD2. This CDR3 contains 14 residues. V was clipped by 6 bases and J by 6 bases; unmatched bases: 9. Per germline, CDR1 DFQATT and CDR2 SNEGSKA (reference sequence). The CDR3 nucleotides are TGCAGTGCCCCCTTTCGAGCGGGGGGCAATGAGCAGTTCTTC. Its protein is CSAPFRAGGNEQFF.

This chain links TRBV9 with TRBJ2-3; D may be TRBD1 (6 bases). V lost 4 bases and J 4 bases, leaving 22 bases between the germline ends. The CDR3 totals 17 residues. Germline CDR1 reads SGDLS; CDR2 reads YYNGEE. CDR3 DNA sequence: TGTGCCAGCAGCCCCCGCCTGGGACAACCAAGAGCAGATACGCAGTATTTT. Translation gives CASSPRLGQPRADTQYF.